This T cell receptor beta chain derives from a study of human T cells and chemical hapten exposure. Turning to the study itself: 2% DPC applied to an approximately 2 cm by approximately 2 cm arm area sensitized donors. Points from the study as a whole: There were significantly more large CDR3 similarity clusters among expanded TCRs than among controls. Among TCRs, those above 1 in 1000 frequency were unaffected by DPC sensitization.

This clonotype was seen a handful of times. What it binds is unknown. Stated time point: patch test 2, 6 weeks after DPC sensitization. Treatment given: therapeutic diphenylcyclopropenone sensitization with weekly scalp DPC. Per the original methods: Counts of TCRs in each sample centred on a median of around 96,000 and extended from around 25,000 to 690,000. TCRdb re-derived calls from the RACE reads in MiXCR, one entry per CDR3 protein. The V and J calls and clone size are TCRdb's, not the authors'. In the table there are hundreds of thousands of distinct CDR3 sequences, over 6% of which are singletons. CDR1 is MNHNY and CDR2 is SVGAGI in the germline V gene (reference sequence). The CDR3 is 13 amino acids.

Sequencing used whole blood, obtained in connection with sensitization to the hapten diphenylcyclopropenone (DPC). The gene calls are TRBV6-6 and TRBJ1-1, with TRBD1 matching 10 bases. This sequence originates from a woman aged 18-30 years with alopecia areata. Some clones in this sample may be carry-over from other donors' samples. CDR3 protein: CARTGTGVTEAFF. The CDR3, as DNA: TGTGCGCGCACCGGGACAGGGGTTACTGAAGCTTTCTTT.